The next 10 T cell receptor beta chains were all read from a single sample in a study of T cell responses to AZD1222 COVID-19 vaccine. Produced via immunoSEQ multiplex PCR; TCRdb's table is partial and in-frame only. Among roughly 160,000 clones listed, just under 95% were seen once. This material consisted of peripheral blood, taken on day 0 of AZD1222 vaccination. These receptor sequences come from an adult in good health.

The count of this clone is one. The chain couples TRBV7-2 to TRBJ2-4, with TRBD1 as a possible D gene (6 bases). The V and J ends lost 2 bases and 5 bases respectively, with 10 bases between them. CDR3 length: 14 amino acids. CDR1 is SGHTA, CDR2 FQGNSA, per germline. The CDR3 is CASSLSGVENIQYF. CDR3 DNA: TGTGCCAGCAGCTTATCAGGGGTCGAAAACATTCAGTACTTC. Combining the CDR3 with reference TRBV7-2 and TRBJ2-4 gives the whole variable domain GAGVSQSPSNKVTEKGKDVELRCDPISGHTALYWYRQSLGQGLEFLIYFQGNSAPDKSGLPSDRFSAERTGGSVSTLTIQRTQQEDSAVYLCASSLSGVENIQYFGAGTRLSVL.

CDR3 in amino acids: CASSLDRSSGNTIYF. The CDR3 coding sequence is TGTGCCAGCAGCTTGGACAGGAGCTCTGGAAACACCATATATTTT. The J gene is TRBJ1-3, the V gene TRBV5-6, with D possibly being TRBD1 (5 bases). This CDR3 region has 15 residues. The V end was cut by 0 bases, the J end by 0 bases, with 7 bases between. Germline V gene lookup returns CDR1 SGHDT and CDR2 YYEEEE.

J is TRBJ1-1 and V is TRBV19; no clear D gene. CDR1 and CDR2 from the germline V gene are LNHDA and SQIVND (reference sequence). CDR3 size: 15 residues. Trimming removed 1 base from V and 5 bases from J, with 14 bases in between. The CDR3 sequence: CASSIVSPPGTEAFF. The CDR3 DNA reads TGTGCCAGTAGTATAGTGTCCCCGCCGGGGACTGAAGCTTTCTTT.

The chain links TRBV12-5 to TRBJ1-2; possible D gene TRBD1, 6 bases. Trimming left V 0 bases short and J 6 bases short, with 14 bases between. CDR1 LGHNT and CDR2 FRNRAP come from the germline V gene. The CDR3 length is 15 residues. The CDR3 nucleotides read TGTGCTAGTGGTTTGGTGGGGGGGCGACGGAATGGCTACACCTTC. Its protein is CASGLVGGRRNGYTF.

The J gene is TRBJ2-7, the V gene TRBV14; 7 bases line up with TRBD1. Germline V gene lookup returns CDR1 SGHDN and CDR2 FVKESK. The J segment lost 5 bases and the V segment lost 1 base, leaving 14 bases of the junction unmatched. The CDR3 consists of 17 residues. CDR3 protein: CASSQAYQDRVSNEQYF. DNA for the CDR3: TGTGCCAGCAGCCAAGCTTATCAAGACAGGGTCAGCAACGAGCAGTACTTC.

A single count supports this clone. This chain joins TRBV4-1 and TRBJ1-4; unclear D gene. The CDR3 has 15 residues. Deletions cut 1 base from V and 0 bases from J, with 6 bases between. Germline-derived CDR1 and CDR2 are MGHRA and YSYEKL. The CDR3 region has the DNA TGCGCCAGCAGCCAAGTTGGTGCAACTAATGAAAAACTGTTTTTT. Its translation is CASSQVGATNEKLFF.

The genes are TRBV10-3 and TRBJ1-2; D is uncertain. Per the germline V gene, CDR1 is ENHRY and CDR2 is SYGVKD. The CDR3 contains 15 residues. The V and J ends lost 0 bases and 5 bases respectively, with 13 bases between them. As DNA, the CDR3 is TGTGCCATCAGTGAGTCAGGGTTGAGCTCTTATGGCTACACCTTC. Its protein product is CAISESGLSSYGYTF.

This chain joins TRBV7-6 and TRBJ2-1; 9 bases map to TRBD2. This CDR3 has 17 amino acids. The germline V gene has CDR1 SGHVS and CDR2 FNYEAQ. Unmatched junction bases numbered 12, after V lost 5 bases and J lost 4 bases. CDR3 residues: CASSLTNGLALYNEQFF. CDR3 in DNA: TGTGCCAGCAGCCTGACCAACGGACTAGCGCTTTACAATGAGCAGTTCTTC.

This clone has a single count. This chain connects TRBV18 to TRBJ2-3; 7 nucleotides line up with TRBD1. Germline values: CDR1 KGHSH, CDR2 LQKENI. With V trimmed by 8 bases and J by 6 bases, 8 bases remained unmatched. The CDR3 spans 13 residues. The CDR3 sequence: CASPLQGTDTQYF. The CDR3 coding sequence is TGTGCCAGCCCATTACAGGGGACGGATACGCAGTATTTT.

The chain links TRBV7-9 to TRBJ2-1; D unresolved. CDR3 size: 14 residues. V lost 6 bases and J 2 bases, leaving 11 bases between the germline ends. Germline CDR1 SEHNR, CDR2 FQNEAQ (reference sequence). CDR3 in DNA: TGTGCCAGCAGTTCTGGCCTGACCTACAATGAGCAGTTCTTC. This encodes CASSSGLTYNEQFF.